These 12 T cell receptor beta chains came from one sample sequenced in a study of post-analysis software for immune sequencing data (dated by TCRdb to 2013 to 2016). Broader findings and caveats from the paper: Significantly higher frequencies in patients than in controls were found for roughly five TRBV segments, including TRBV5-6, TRBV5-1 and TRBV20-1.

The antigens for these receptors are not known. Library creation used PCR. Sequencing instrument: Illumina HiSeq 2500. To reduce PCR and sequencing biases, unique molecular identifiers were incorporated into the TCR beta cDNA libraries. TCRdb's own reprocessing of the public reads used fastp at Q25 and MiXCR and kept productive beta chains. Rows are combined by CDR3 protein, so each entry shows the most common genes and DNA. The sample records roughly 670,000 distinct CDR3 sequences, around 64% of which are singletons. The biggest ten clones account for roughly 12% of the sample. What was sequenced was blood. The receptors were sampled from a girl aged 2-15 years with multiple sclerosis.

There are a few counts of this clonotype. V and J are TRBV12-3 or TRBV12-4 and TRBJ1-1; maybe TRBD1 (6 bases). The V end was cut by 5 bases, the J end by 7 bases, with 20 bases between. This CDR3 is built from 15 residues. CDR3 region: CASSTTRGAEVEAFF. As DNA, the CDR3 is TGTGCCAGCAGTACGACCAGGGGCGCCGAAGTTGAAGCTTTCTTT.

This clonotype was detected a few times. The chain combines TRBV5-5 with TRBJ2-1; no clear D gene. The ends were cut back, 2 bases at V and 3 bases at J, with 12 bases in the middle. There are 15 residues in the CDR3. Germline V gene data show CDR1 as SGHKS and CDR2 as YYEKEE (reference sequence). CDR3 in amino acids: CASSLFAGSYNEQFF. In DNA, the CDR3 is TGTGCCAGCAGCTTATTCGCAGGTAGCTACAATGAGCAGTTCTTC.

A few counts support this clonotype. The rearrangement joins TRBV5-1 to TRBJ2-3; 11 bases are a match to TRBD2. The germline V gene encodes CDR1 SGHRS and CDR2 YFSETQ. The CDR3 length is 17 residues. J lost 0 bases, V lost 0 bases, and 3 bases had no gene match. The CDR3 sequence: CASSLATSGASTDTQYF. Written as DNA, the CDR3 is TGCGCCAGCAGCTTGGCGACTAGCGGGGCTAGCACAGATACGCAGTATTTT.

V gene TRBV6-2 or TRBV6-3 combines with J gene TRBJ2-3; 10 bases are shared with TRBD2. CDR1 is MNHEY and CDR2 is SVGEGT in the germline V gene. This CDR3 has 17 amino acids. V shed 6 bases and J 4 bases; nucleotides not matched to a gene: 13. In DNA, the CDR3 is TGTGCCAGCAGCTCCTTCGGGAGCGGGGGGGAATCAGATACGCAGTATTTT. Protein sequence: CASSSFGSGGESDTQYF.

The V gene is TRBV20-1, the J gene TRBJ1-1; D is ambiguous. CDR3 length equals 13 residues. V was cut by 6 bases and J by 4 bases, with 15 bases left in between. Germline V gene sequence: CDR1 DFQATT, CDR2 SNEGSKA (reference sequence). Written as DNA, the CDR3 is TGCAGTGCCATATCGGGGAGTACCACTGAAGCTTTCTTT. It codes for CSAISGSTTEAFF.

With regard to this clonotype: Given a much more abundant clone one base away, this may be a read error. The CDR3 sequence: CSARGNRDSLFGEFF. The CDR3 DNA reads as TGCAGTGCTCGCGGAAACCGGGACAGCCTATTTGGAGAGTTCTTC. V and J are TRBV20-1 and TRBJ2-1; 7 bases are shared with TRBD1. Germline V CDR1 and CDR2: DFQATT, SNEGSKA (reference sequence). This CDR3 is 15 amino acids long. The V and J ends lost 5 bases and 14 bases, in that order; junction bases with no gene match: 21.

The chain uses TRBV4-3 and TRBJ1-2, with D possibly matching TRBD1 (5 bases). Germline CDR1 reads LGHNA; CDR2 reads YSLEER. V lost 4 bases, J lost 8 bases, and 17 bases lay in between. CDR3 length equals 14 residues. The CDR3 DNA sequence: TGCGCCAGCAGCCCACAGGAGGGTCTAAGGGGCTACACCTTC. This sequence encodes CASSPQEGLRGYTF.

The chain carries TRBV14 and TRBJ2-4; D unresolved. Germline V lookup: CDR1 SGHDN, CDR2 FVKESK. V was shortened by 1 base and J by 0 bases, with 7 bases between the two germline ends. This CDR3 comprises 15 residues. The CDR3 coding sequence is TGTGCCAGCAGCCAAGGACGCTTAGCCAAAAACATTCAGTACTTC. Translation: CASSQGRLAKNIQYF.

This chain joins TRBV29-1 and TRBJ2-1, with no clear D. CDR1 is SQVTM, CDR2 ANQGSEA, per germline. The CDR3 covers 13 residues. The V end lost 4 bases, the J end lost 5 bases, and 12 bases lay between the germline ends. CDR3 protein: CSVVGQVDNEQFF. The CDR3 DNA is TGCAGCGTTGTCGGTCAGGTCGACAATGAGCAGTTCTTC.

The rearrangement links TRBV5-1 to TRBJ2-7, with TRBD1 matching over 7 bases. The CDR3 has 14 residues. V lost 4 bases to trimming and J lost 5 bases; unmatched junction nucleotides: 9. CDR1 is SGHRS and CDR2 is YFSETQ in the germline V gene. CDR3 DNA: TGCGCCAGCAGCCCCCCCGACAGGGTACACGAGCAGTACTTC. Translating gives CASSPPDRVHEQYF.

This clonotype was recorded at least ten times. The chain links TRBV5-1 to TRBJ2-5, with TRBD1 matching over 11 bases. The CDR3 has 14 residues. V dropped 4 bases and J dropped 4; count of bases not matched to a gene: 3. Germline V gene data show CDR1 as SGHRS and CDR2 as YFSETQ. CDR3 loop: CASSPGQGGETQYF. The DNA for the CDR3 is TGCGCCAGCAGCCCGGGACAGGGGGGAGAGACCCAGTACTTC.

The rearrangement uses TRBV21-1 and TRBJ2-7; the DNA was not used to check the table's D call, TRBD1. TRBV21-1 is an annotated pseudogene. The CDR3 extends over 12 amino acids. Written as DNA, the CDR3 is TGTGCCAGCTCAACCGGGGATGGCGAGCAGTACTTC. Translated: CASSTGDGEQYF.